This T cell receptor (beta chain) was observed in a study of T cell responses to AZD1222 COVID-19 vaccine. Concerning this clone itself: Its antigen is not known.

The study's findings and limits: White British donors predominated, females outnumbered males, and clonal diversity was possibly underestimated. In the spike-specific TCR repertoire, nearly half reportedly target unmutated variant regions. Only a handful of AZD1222 recipients were seropositive at baseline. In all cases, repertoires were sampled only after the peak T cell response.

CDR1 MGHRA and CDR2 YSYEKL come from the germline V gene. The CDR3 runs 18 residues. J gave up 0 bases and V 4 bases, and 5 bases lay outside the gene matches. Method: immunoSEQ multiplex PCR; TCRdb's copy keeps in-frame clones and lacks some. The table has 100,000 to 120,000 clones, about 86% seen once. This rearrangement joins TRBV4-1 to TRBJ2-1, with TRBD2 matching over 14 bases. The receptor's source is an adult in good health. Specimen: peripheral blood, collected on day 0 of AZD1222 vaccination. In DNA form, the CDR3 reads TGCGCCAGCAGCCGCGGACTAGCGGGGGGAAGCTCCTACAATGAGCAGTTCTTC. It codes for CASSRGLAGGSSYNEQFF.